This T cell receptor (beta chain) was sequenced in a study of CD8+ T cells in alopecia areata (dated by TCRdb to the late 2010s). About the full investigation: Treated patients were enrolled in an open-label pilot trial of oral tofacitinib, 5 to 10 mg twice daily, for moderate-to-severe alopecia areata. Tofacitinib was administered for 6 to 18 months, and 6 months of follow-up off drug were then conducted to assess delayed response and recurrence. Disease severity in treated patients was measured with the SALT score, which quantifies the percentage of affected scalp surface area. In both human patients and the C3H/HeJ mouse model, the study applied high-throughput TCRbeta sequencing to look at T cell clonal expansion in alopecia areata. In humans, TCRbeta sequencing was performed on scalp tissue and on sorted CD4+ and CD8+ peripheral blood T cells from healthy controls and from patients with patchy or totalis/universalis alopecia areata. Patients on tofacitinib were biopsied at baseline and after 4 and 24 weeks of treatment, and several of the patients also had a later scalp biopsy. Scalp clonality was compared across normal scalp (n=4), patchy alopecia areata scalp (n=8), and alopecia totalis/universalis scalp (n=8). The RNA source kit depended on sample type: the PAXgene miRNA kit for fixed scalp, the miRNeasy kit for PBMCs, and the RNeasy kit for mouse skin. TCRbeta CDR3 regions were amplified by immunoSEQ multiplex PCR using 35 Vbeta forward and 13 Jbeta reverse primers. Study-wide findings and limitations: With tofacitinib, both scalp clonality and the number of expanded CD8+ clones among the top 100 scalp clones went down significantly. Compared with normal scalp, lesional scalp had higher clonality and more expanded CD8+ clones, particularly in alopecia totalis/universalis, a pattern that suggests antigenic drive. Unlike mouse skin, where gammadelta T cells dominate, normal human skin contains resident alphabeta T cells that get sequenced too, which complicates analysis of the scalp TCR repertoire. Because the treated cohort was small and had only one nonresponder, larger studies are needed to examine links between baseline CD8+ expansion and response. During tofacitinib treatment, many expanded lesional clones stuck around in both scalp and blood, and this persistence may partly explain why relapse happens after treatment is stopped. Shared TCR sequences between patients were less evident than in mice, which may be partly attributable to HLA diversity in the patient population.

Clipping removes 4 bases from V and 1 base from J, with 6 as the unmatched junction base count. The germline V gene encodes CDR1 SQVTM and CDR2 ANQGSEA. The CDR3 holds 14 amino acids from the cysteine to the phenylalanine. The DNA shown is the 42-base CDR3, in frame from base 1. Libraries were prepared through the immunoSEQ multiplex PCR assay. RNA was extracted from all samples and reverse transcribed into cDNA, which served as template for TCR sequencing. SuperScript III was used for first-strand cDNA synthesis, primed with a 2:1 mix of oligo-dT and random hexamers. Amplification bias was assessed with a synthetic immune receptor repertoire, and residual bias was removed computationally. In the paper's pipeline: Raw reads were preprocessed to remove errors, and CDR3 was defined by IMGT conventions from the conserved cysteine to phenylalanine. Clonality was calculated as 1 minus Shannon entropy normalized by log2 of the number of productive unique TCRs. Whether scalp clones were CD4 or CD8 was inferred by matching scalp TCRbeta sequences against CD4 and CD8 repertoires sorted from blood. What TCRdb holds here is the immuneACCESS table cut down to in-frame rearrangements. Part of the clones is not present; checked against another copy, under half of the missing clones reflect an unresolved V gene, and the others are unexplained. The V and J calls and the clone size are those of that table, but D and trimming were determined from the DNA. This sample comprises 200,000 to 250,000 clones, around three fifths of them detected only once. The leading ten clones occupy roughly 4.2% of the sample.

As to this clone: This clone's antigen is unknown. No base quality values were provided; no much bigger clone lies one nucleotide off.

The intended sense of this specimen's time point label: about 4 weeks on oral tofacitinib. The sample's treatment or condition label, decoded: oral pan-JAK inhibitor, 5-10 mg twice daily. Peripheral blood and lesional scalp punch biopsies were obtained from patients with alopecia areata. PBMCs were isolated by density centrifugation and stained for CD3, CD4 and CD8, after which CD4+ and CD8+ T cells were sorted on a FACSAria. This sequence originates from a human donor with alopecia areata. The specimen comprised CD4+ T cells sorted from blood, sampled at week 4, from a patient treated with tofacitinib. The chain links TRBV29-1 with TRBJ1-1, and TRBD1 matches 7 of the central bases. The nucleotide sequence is TGCAGCGTTGGATTTGGACAGGAGAACACTGAAGCTTTCTTT. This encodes CSVGFGQENTEAFF.